Below, 12 T cell receptor beta chains from the same sample are listed, as sequenced in a study of response to subunit inactivated influenza vaccine. One entry per CDR3 protein results from TCRdb running MiXCR on the RT-PCR reads. The table shows fewer than 600,000 distinct CDR3 sequences, with approximately 7.8% occurring only once. The specimen was PBMCs from blood, collected less than 25 months after vaccination. The receptors come from a man in his fifties or sixties who received an inactivated influenza vaccine.

The table lists this clonotype with a few counts. V usage is TRBV4-1 and J usage is TRBJ2-3, with D tentatively TRBD2 (6 bases). Germline CDR1 MGHRA, CDR2 YSYEKL. Trimming shortened V by 0 bases and J by 5 bases, and 18 bases separated the two germline ends. The CDR3 is made up of 17 amino acids. CDR3: CASSQDLRFGGKDTQYF. CDR3 coding DNA: TGCGCCAGCAGCCAAGACCTACGGTTCGGGGGTAAAGATACGCAGTATTTT.

A few counts support this clonotype. The chain combines TRBV20-1 with TRBJ2-7, with unresolved D. This CDR3 is 13 amino acids long. V lost 0 bases to trimming and J lost 0 bases, with 6 bases between them. The germline gives CDR1 DFQATT, CDR2 SNEGSKA (reference sequence). The CDR3 nucleotides are TGCAGTGCTAGAGATATTGCCTCCTACGAGCAGTACTTC. Its translation is CSARDIASYEQYF.

The table lists this clonotype with many counts. The CDR3 sequence: CSATGDFSYEQYF. DNA for the CDR3: TGCAGTGCCACCGGGGACTTTTCCTACGAGCAGTACTTC. This sequence joins TRBV20-1 and TRBJ2-7; possible D gene TRBD2, 6 bases. V was trimmed by 6 bases and J by 1 base, leaving 13 bases between them. CDR1 and CDR2 from the germline V gene are DFQATT and SNEGSKA (reference sequence). The CDR3 spans 13 residues.

This clonotype was seen repeatedly, ten times or more. The V gene is TRBV12-3 or TRBV12-4, the J gene TRBJ2-7; 10 nucleotides align to TRBD2. The CDR3 extends over 16 amino acids. V shed 5 bases and J 4 bases; nucleotides not matched to a gene: 11. The CDR3: CASSVTGLASLYEQYF. CDR3 DNA sequence: TGTGCCAGCAGTGTAACGGGACTAGCGAGCTTATACGAGCAGTACTTC.

The V gene is TRBV20-1, the J gene TRBJ2-7, with 13 bases fitting TRBD2. Trimming cost V 5 bases and J 4 bases; bases outside gene matches: 5. The germline CDR1 and CDR2 sequences are DFQATT and SNEGSKA (reference sequence). There are 14 residues in the CDR3. CDR3 nucleotides: TGCAGTGCTCTCGGACTAGCGGGAGCGTACGAGCAGTACTTC. It yields the protein CSALGLAGAYEQYF.

The gene calls are TRBV7-9 and TRBJ2-2; D might be TRBD2 (6 bases). Trimming cost V 10 bases and J 7 bases, with 19 bases left between them. The V gene's germline CDR1 is SEHNR and CDR2 FQNEAQ (reference sequence). The CDR3 length is 14 residues. As DNA, the CDR3 is TGTGCCATGGGAAGCGGGCTTCTCTTCGGGGAGCTGTTTTTT. Protein product: CAMGSGLLFGELFF.

In this sample, this clonotype turned up a few times. The J gene is TRBJ2-7, the V gene TRBV27; D assignment may be TRBD1 or TRBD2 (5 bases each). Germline CDR1 and CDR2: MNHEY and SMNVEV (reference sequence). Trimming stripped 2 bases from V and 3 bases from J, with 14 bases between. There are 15 residues in the CDR3. In DNA form, the CDR3 reads TGTGCCAGCAGTTTAACACCGGGACCAGACTACGAGCAGTACTTC. Encoded protein: CASSLTPGPDYEQYF.

The gene calls are TRBV3-1 and TRBJ1-3; no firm D call. The germline V and J ends were trimmed by 1 base and 8 bases, with 12 bases remaining between them. Looked up from germline, CDR1 is LGHDT and CDR2 is YNNKEL (reference sequence). The CDR3 is 14 amino acids. CDR3 sequence: CASSQGRPWDTIYF. CDR3 nucleotides: TGTGCCAGCAGCCAAGGTCGGCCCTGGGACACCATATATTTT.

In its sample, this clonotype was seen a few times. This chain uses TRBV5-1 with TRBJ2-1, with 8 bases that match TRBD2. The CDR3 totals 16 residues. The germline CDR1 and CDR2 sequences are SGHRS and YFSETQ. V dropped 0 bases and J dropped 4; count of bases not matched to a gene: 6. The CDR3 DNA is TGCGCCAGCAGCTTGGTTACTAGCGGAGCTTACAATGAGCAGTTCTTC. Its protein is CASSLVTSGAYNEQFF.

The chain uses TRBV7-2 and TRBJ2-3; TRBD2 agrees at 11 bases. V was clipped by 7 bases and J by 15 bases; unmatched bases: 12. The CDR3 runs 13 residues. Germline V gene data show CDR1 as SGHTA and CDR2 as FQGNSA. The chain's CDR3 is CASTLTSGTWVYF. The CDR3 DNA follows: TGTGCCAGCACTTTGACTAGCGGGACATGGGTATATTTT.

This clonotype was recorded many times. V is TRBV5-1 and J is TRBJ2-5; 8 nucleotides match TRBD1. V shed 3 bases, J shed 4 bases, and the junction held 20 bases outside the gene matches. From germline, CDR1 is SGHRS and CDR2 YFSETQ. This CDR3 is built from 19 residues. CDR3 in DNA: TGCGCCAGCAGCTCGCTTTCCCCGATAGGACAGGGCATCCGAGAGACCCAGTACTTC. Translated: CASSSLSPIGQGIRETQYF. The full variable domain, its missing parts supplied by reference TRBV5-1 and TRBJ2-5, is KAGVTQTPRYLIKTRGQQVTLSCSPISGHRSVSWYQQTPGQGLQFLFEYFSETQRNKGNFPGRFSGRQFSNSRSEMNVSTLELGDSALYLCASSSLSPIGQGIRETQYFGPGTRLLVL.

This clonotype was seen ten or more times. The chain is built from TRBV10-3 and TRBJ2-3, with a weak D call TRBD1 (5 bases). Germline CDR1 is ENHRY and CDR2 is SYGVKD. The CDR3 sequence is 15 residues long. V was trimmed by 6 bases and J by 5 bases, leaving 18 bases between them. DNA for the CDR3: TGTGCCATCAGGAGAATGCAGATGACAGAAGATACGCAGTATTTT. Its protein product is CAIRRMQMTEDTQYF.